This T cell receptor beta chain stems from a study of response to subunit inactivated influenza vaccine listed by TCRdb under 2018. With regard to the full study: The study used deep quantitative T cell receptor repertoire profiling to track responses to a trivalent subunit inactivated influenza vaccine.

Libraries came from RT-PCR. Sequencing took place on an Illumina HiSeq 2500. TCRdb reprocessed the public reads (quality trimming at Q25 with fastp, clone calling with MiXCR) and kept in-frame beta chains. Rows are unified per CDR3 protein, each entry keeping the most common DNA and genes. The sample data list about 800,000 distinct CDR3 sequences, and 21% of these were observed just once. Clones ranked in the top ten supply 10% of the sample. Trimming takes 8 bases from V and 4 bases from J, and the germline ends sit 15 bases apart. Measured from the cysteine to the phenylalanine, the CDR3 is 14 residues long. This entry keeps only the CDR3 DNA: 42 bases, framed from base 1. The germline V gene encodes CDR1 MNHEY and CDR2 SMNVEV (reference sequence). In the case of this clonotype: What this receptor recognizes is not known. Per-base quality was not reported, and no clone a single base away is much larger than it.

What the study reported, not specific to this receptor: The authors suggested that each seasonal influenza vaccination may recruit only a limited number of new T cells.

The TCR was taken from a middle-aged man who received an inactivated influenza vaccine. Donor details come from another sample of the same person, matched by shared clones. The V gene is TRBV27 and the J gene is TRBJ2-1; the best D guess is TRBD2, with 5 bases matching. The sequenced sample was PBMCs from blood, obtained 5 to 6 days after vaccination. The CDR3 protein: CASRRLRAYNEQFF. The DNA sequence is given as TGTGCCAGCCGTAGGTTGCGGGCATACAATGAGCAGTTCTTC.